Only one count was recorded for the clone carrying this TCR beta chain. Its target is unknown. A multiplex PCR was run with 60 Vbeta primers and 13 Jbeta primers. Some clones are missing from TCRdb's copy, which holds only in-frame ones; the method was immunoSEQ multiplex PCR. The table lists under 65,000 clones, more than 65% of them singletons. The CDR3 sequence is 14 residues long. This record comes from a study of cytomegalovirus exposure and HLA in healthy donors. General study points: According to an earlier analysis, most TCR beta V segments yielded productive rearrangements about 90% or about 30% of the time.

Sequencing input: PBMCs. The TCR was taken from a woman in her late teens or twenties in good health and CMV-seronegative. The chain has TRBV21-1 and TRBJ1-4; TRBD1, the D gene given by the table, was not confirmed from the DNA. TRBV21-1 has pseudogene status. The CDR3 bases are TGTGCCAGCACTACCGGACAGGGGAATGAAAAACTGTTTTTT. Translated, it gives CASTTGQGNEKLFF.